A single sample gave rise to the 16 T cell receptor beta chains below, sequenced in a study of patients and donors after allogeneic stem cell transplantation. TCRdb ran MiXCR on the RT-PCR reads and lists one entry per CDR3 protein. The sample carries approximately 150,000 distinct CDR3 sequences, roughly 35% recorded once. The sample taken for sequencing was blood, either unsorted or a sorted T cell fraction (not recorded which). Receptors originate from a human donor who was either an allogeneic HSCT recipient or a stem cell or donor lymphocyte infusion donor (not recorded which). It is not recorded whose cells these are; they may come from a transplant donor.

This chain joins TRBV6-5 and TRBJ1-1; 7 nucleotides line up with TRBD1. Unmatched junction bases numbered 4, after V lost 5 bases and J lost 4 bases. Per the germline V gene, CDR1 is MNHEY and CDR2 is SVGAGI. This CDR3 comprises 13 residues. Here the CDR3 DNA reads TGTGCCAGCAGTAACAGGGGTGGCACTGAAGCTTTCTTT. Amino acid sequence: CASSNRGGTEAFF.

The CDR3 region has the DNA TGTGCCAGCAGTTCTGGACTAGCGGGTAACAATGAGCAGTTCTTC. Translation: CASSSGLAGNNEQFF. The chain links TRBV28 to TRBJ2-1; 11 bases map to TRBD2. The germline V gene has CDR1 MDHEN and CDR2 SYDVKM. The CDR3 is 15 amino acids. V lost 4 bases, J lost 5 bases, and 4 bases stayed unmatched. Combining the CDR3 with reference TRBV28 and TRBJ2-1 gives the whole variable domain DVKVTQSSRYLVKRTGEKVFLECVQDMDHENMFWYRQDPGLGLRLIYFSYDVKMKEKGDIPEGYSVSREKKERFSLILESASTNQTSMYLCASSSGLAGNNEQFFGPGTRLTVL.

The chain uses TRBV9 and TRBJ2-5, with D unresolved. The CDR3 spans 14 residues. Germline CDR1 reads SGDLS; CDR2 reads YYNGEE. Trimming left V 0 bases short and J 3 bases short, with 9 bases between. CDR3 DNA: TGTGCCAGCAGCGTAGGAGAAGGGAAAGAGACCCAGTACTTC. Encoded protein: CASSVGEGKETQYF.

This clonotype was counted only a few times. This rearrangement joins TRBV9 to TRBJ1-1, with D possibly being TRBD1 (5 bases). The CDR3 runs to 14 residues. Germline values: CDR1 SGDLS, CDR2 YYNGEE. The V gene lost 0 bases and the J gene lost 4 bases, with 10 bases spanning the gap. CDR3 sequence reads: CASSVEGLGTEAFF. In nucleotides, the CDR3 is TGTGCCAGCAGCGTAGAGGGGCTGGGCACTGAAGCTTTCTTT.

This clonotype qualifies as medium-sized. The chain recombines TRBV6-2 or TRBV6-3 with TRBJ1-3; a weak D match, TRBD1 (6 bases). The germline CDR1 and CDR2 sequences are MNHEY and SVGEGT. The CDR3 length is 16 residues. With 5 bases removed from V and 0 bases from J, the gap between germline ends came to 14 bases. The CDR3, as DNA: TGTGCCAGCAGTACGATTCGGGACACCTCTGGAAACACCATATATTTT. Its translation: CASSTIRDTSGNTIYF.

J is TRBJ2-3 and V is TRBV6-1; 9 bases align to TRBD1. V lost 6 bases to trimming and J lost 4 bases; unmatched junction nucleotides: 5. The CDR3 is 14 residues long. CDR1 MNHNS and CDR2 SASEGT come from the germline V gene. Here the CDR3 DNA reads TGTGCCAGCAGACCGGGACAGGGCCCAGATACGCAGTATTTT. It translates to CASRPGQGPDTQYF.

In this sample, this clonotype turned up a few times. V usage is TRBV7-2 and J usage is TRBJ1-1, with D uncertain. V lost 2 bases, J lost 0 bases, and 10 bases lay in between. The CDR3 is 15 residues long. Per the germline V gene, CDR1 is SGHTA and CDR2 is FQGNSA. Here the CDR3 reads CASSLQAFMNTEAFF. The CDR3 DNA is TGTGCCAGCAGCTTACAAGCGTTCATGAACACTGAAGCTTTCTTT.

This chain joins TRBV20-1 and TRBJ2-7; no clear D. The CDR3 length is 10 residues. Germline values: CDR1 DFQATT, CDR2 SNEGSKA (reference sequence). Trimming pared 5 bases from V and 5 bases from J, leaving 7 bases between. The CDR3, as DNA: TGCAGTGCTTCTAGGGACGAGCAGTACGTC. Protein: CSASRDEQYV.

The chain employs TRBV18 and TRBJ2-7; no clear D. V shed 3 bases and J shed 5 bases, with 11 bases lying between them. The CDR3 has 13 residues. Per the germline V gene, CDR1 is KGHSH and CDR2 is LQKENI. CDR3 nucleotide sequence: TGTGCCAGCTCACCCCAAGAAAGCCACGAGCAGTACTTC. Its protein is CASSPQESHEQYF.

The rearrangement joins TRBV11-2 to TRBJ1-6; D call uncertain. V lost 3 bases, J lost 7 bases, and 16 bases lay in between. The CDR3 covers 16 residues. Per the germline V gene, CDR1 is SGHAT and CDR2 is FQNNGV. The CDR3 DNA reads TGTGCCAGCAGCTTTAGGGTCCCGGGCCTAAATTCACCCCTCCACTTT. It yields the protein CASSFRVPGLNSPLHF.

This clonotype was detected only a few times. The chain joins TRBV7-3 to TRBJ1-1, with TRBD1 as a possible D gene (6 bases). Germline CDR1 SGHTA, CDR2 FQGTGA. V dropped 5 bases and J dropped 5 bases, with 12 bases sitting between them. This CDR3 has 13 amino acids. The CDR3 bases are TGTGCCAGCAGCAGGGAGGGGGTTACTGAAGCTTTCTTT. Protein: CASSREGVTEAFF. The full variable domain, in which reference TRBV7-3 and TRBJ1-1 provide the parts outside the CDR3, is GAGVSQTPSNKVTEKGKYVELRCDPISGHTALYWYRQSLGQGPEFLIYFQGTGAADDSGLPNDRFFAVRPEGSVSTLKIQRTERGDSAVYLCASSREGVTEAFFGQGTRLTVV.

V gene TRBV7-3 combines with J gene TRBJ2-5; 8 bases fit TRBD1. J was trimmed by 0 bases and V by 5 bases; bases with no gene match: 14. Germline V gene sequence: CDR1 SGHTA, CDR2 FQGTGA. The length of the CDR3 is 18 residues. The CDR3 nucleotides read TGTGCCAGCAGCCTGATAGGACAGGGCCCTTACTACCAAGAGACCCAGTACTTC. This encodes CASSLIGQGPYYQETQYF.

This clonotype was seen only a few times. The V and J genes are TRBV6-5 and TRBJ1-2, with 7 bases identical to TRBD1. This CDR3 spans 13 amino acids. Per the germline V gene, CDR1 is MNHEY and CDR2 is SVGAGI. Germline trimming cut 6 bases from V and 4 bases from J; bases unmatched to any gene: 5. The CDR3 DNA sequence: TGTGCCAGCAGACCGGACAGGATCTATGGCTACACCTTC. Residues: CASRPDRIYGYTF.

The chain employs TRBV3-1 and TRBJ1-2; 8 bases line up with TRBD1. Germline-derived CDR1 and CDR2 are LGHDT and YNNKEL (reference sequence). With V trimmed by 4 bases and J by 5 bases, 9 bases remained unmatched. The CDR3 consists of 15 residues. The CDR3, as DNA: TGTGCCAGCAGCCCGAACGTTCAGGGGGCGTATGGCTACACCTTC. It specifies CASSPNVQGAYGYTF.

The chain has TRBV19 and TRBJ1-2, with TRBD1 matching over 7 bases. Germline CDR1 reads LNHDA; CDR2 reads SQIVND (reference sequence). V lost 6 bases to trimming and J lost 8 bases; unmatched junction nucleotides: 15. The CDR3 has 15 residues. The CDR3, as DNA: TGTGCCAGTAGCGTCACAGGGGTCCCCCCGGCCGGCTACACCTTC. Its protein product is CASSVTGVPPAGYTF.

There are a few counts of this clonotype. The V call is TRBV6-5, the J call TRBJ2-2; a possible D gene is TRBD2 (5 bases). Germline CDR1 and CDR2: MNHEY and SVGAGI. V was shortened by 0 bases and J by 7 bases, with 9 bases between the two germline ends. The CDR3 spans 14 residues. In DNA form, the CDR3 reads TGTGCCAGCAGTTACTCGAGGGTCGGCGGGGAGCTGTTTTTT. Its protein is CASSYSRVGGELFF.